What follows are 25 T cell receptor beta chains derived from one specimen sequenced in a study of blood T cell repertoires in COVID-19. Sequencing was performed with immunoSEQ multiplex PCR; in TCRdb, only in-frame clones are kept and a portion is missing. The sample lists about 60,000 clones; about 70% were seen once. The specimen sequenced was peripheral blood. The origin of the receptors is a woman older than 75 with acute or convalescent COVID-19.

This clone occurred a few times. The chain carries TRBV19 and TRBJ1-5, with no clear D. Per germline, CDR1 LNHDA and CDR2 SQIVND (reference sequence). V lost 3 bases and J 3 bases, leaving 12 bases between the germline ends. CDR3 length: 15 amino acids. The CDR3 coding sequence is TGTGCCAGTAGTATCGTCTACGGAGTCAATCAGCCCCAGCATTTT. As protein: CASSIVYGVNQPQHF.

The genes are TRBV29-1 and TRBJ2-7; TRBD1 is a possible D gene (7 bases). CDR1 is SQVTM, CDR2 ANQGSEA, per germline. This CDR3 is 13 amino acids long. V lost 3 bases to trimming and J lost 3 bases, with 12 bases between them. CDR3 nucleotides: TGCAGCGTTGAGCGGGACAGCGACTACGAGCAGTACTTC. Its translation: CSVERDSDYEQYF.

This clone was recorded a few times. The chain couples TRBV6-5 to TRBJ2-7; the D gene is possibly TRBD1 (5 bases). Germline V gene lookup returns CDR1 MNHEY and CDR2 SVGAGI. The CDR3 runs to 15 residues. The V and J ends lost 8 bases and 2 bases respectively, with 19 bases between them. The CDR3 here is CASHKQALPTYEQYF. The CDR3 region has the DNA TGTGCCAGCCACAAACAGGCACTACCTACCTACGAGCAGTACTTC.

The chain carries TRBV6-5 and TRBJ1-5; D unresolved. Germline CDR1 is MNHEY and CDR2 is SVGAGI. The CDR3 sequence is 15 residues long. V shed 7 bases and J shed 1 base, with 14 bases lying between them. This chain's CDR3 is CASTGEGLSNQPQHF. DNA for the CDR3: TGTGCCAGCACCGGGGAAGGGCTGAGCAATCAGCCCCAGCATTTT.

J is TRBJ2-2 and V is TRBV7-6; 14 bases are shared with TRBD2. V dropped 5 bases and J dropped 3; count of bases not matched to a gene: 8. The CDR3 spans 18 residues. Germline CDR1 and CDR2: SGHVS and FNYEAQ. CDR3 protein: CASSNPGLAGADTGELFF. Here the CDR3 DNA reads TGTGCCAGCAGCAATCCGGGACTAGCGGGAGCGGACACCGGGGAGCTGTTTTTT.

This chain connects TRBV15 to TRBJ2-5; possibly TRBD2 for D (6 bases). The CDR3 is 14 amino acids. V lost 1 base to trimming and J lost 4 bases, with 10 bases between them. Germline V gives CDR1 LNHNV, CDR2 YYDKDF (reference sequence). CDR3: CATSRAGAGETQYF. The CDR3 DNA follows: TGTGCCACCAGCAGAGCGGGAGCGGGAGAGACCCAGTACTTC.

The chain recombines TRBV9 with TRBJ2-1; 7 nucleotides line up with TRBD1. V shed 3 bases and J 2 bases; nucleotides not matched to a gene: 2. The CDR3 extends over 14 amino acids. CDR1 and CDR2 from the germline V gene are SGDLS and YYNGEE. CDR3 nucleotides: TGTGCCAGCAGCGAGGGGACAGCCTACAATGAGCAGTTCTTC. Its translation: CASSEGTAYNEQFF.

The chain uses TRBV19 and TRBJ2-2; 8 positions agree with TRBD2. Germline assignment: CDR1 LNHDA and CDR2 SQIVND (reference sequence). V shed 5 bases, J shed 4 bases, and the junction held 9 bases outside the gene matches. CDR3 length equals 16 residues. The CDR3 DNA reads TGTGCCAGTAGTGTAGCGGGAACATGGTCCACCGGGGAGCTGTTTTTT. Amino acids: CASSVAGTWSTGELFF.

This clone has a handful of counts. The chain couples TRBV28 to TRBJ1-1, with D uncertain. The V end was cut by 2 bases, the J end by 5 bases, with 9 bases between. Germline loops: CDR1 MDHEN, CDR2 SYDVKM. The CDR3 spans 13 residues. The CDR3: CASSLPPGTEAFF. CDR3 DNA: TGTGCCAGCAGTTTACCTCCAGGAACTGAAGCTTTCTTT.

Worth noting for this clone: The junction and the germline gene differ at one end; a read error may be behind it. The chain recombines TRBV10-3 with TRBJ2-7, with a tentative D call TRBD2 (6 bases). This CDR3 has 13 residues. The germline V gene has CDR1 ENHRY and CDR2 SYGVKD. The DNA for the CDR3 is TGTGCCATCAGGGAGTTAATTGCGGGGGAGCAGTACTTC. Its protein is CAIRELIAGEQYF.

The chain employs TRBV19 and TRBJ1-2; the D gene is possibly TRBD1 (5 bases). The V end lost 9 bases, the J end lost 5 bases, and 10 bases lay between the germline ends. This CDR3 is built from 11 residues. CDR1 is LNHDA, CDR2 SQIVND, per germline (reference sequence). For the CDR3, the DNA is TGTGCCAGCAGGGAAGAGTATGGCTACACCTTC. Translation: CASREEYGYTF.

This rearrangement joins TRBV5-1 to TRBJ2-2; D is possibly TRBD1 (6 bases). The CDR3 is made up of 14 amino acids. Trimming pared 0 bases from V and 5 bases from J, leaving 8 bases between. The germline V gene has CDR1 SGHRS and CDR2 YFSETQ. As DNA, the CDR3 is TGCGCCAGCAGCTTGGTCAGGGGAACCGGGGAGCTGTTTTTT. Translating it yields CASSLVRGTGELFF.

By its share, this clone is large. The CDR3 is CASSYQGSTEAFF. CDR3 sequence (DNA): TGTGCCAGCAGTTACCAGGGGAGCACTGAAGCTTTCTTT. This chain joins TRBV6-5 and TRBJ1-1; TRBD1 is a possible D gene (6 bases). The CDR3 has 13 residues. The germline CDR1 and CDR2 sequences are MNHEY and SVGAGI. The germline V and J ends were trimmed by 2 bases and 4 bases, with 8 bases remaining between them.

In nucleotides, the CDR3 is TGCACCAGCAGCCAATCCGGGGAGCAGTTCTTC. This encodes CTSSQSGEQFF. This chain uses TRBV1 with TRBJ2-1; TRBD2, the table's D call, lacks a check against the DNA. TRBV1 is assigned pseudogene status. CDR3 length equals 11 residues.

The chain links TRBV15 to TRBJ2-5, with D possibly being TRBD2 (6 bases). Between the trimmed V and J ends, which lost 6 bases and 3 bases, there was a span of 8 bases. The CDR3 length is 12 residues. Per germline, CDR1 LNHNV and CDR2 YYDKDF (reference sequence). CDR3 in amino acids: CATRGLEETQYF. In DNA, the CDR3 is TGTGCCACCAGGGGACTGGAAGAGACCCAGTACTTC.

The chain recombines TRBV27 with TRBJ2-6, with 8 bases lining up with TRBD1. Germline V gene lookup returns CDR1 MNHEY and CDR2 SMNVEV (reference sequence). With V trimmed by 6 bases and J by 2 bases, 15 bases remained unmatched. CDR3 size: 19 residues. The DNA of the CDR3 is TGTGCCAGCAGCCTGGGCTGGACAGGGAATGCCCCTGGGGCCAACGTCCTGACTTTC. Amino acids: CASSLGWTGNAPGANVLTF. Combining the CDR3 with reference TRBV27 and TRBJ2-6 gives the whole variable domain EAQVTQNPRYLITVTGKKLTVTCSQNMNHEYMSWYRQDPGLGLRQIYYSMNVEVTDKGDVPEGYKVSRKEKRNFPLILESPSPNQTSLYFCASSLGWTGNAPGANVLTFGAGSRLTVL.

This clone appeared a single time. This chain uses TRBV15 with TRBJ2-4; 8 bases are shared with TRBD1. This CDR3 is 16 amino acids long. Germline-derived CDR1 and CDR2 are LNHNV and YYDKDF (reference sequence). V shed 3 bases, J shed 3 bases, and the junction held 7 bases outside the gene matches. The CDR3 is CATSRDRAWGKNIQYF. Written as DNA, the CDR3 is TGTGCCACCAGCAGGGACAGGGCATGGGGCAAAAACATTCAGTACTTC.

The genes are TRBV2 and TRBJ1-3; a weak D match, TRBD1 (5 bases). Trimming removed 8 bases at V and 3 bases at J, with 11 bases between. From germline, CDR1 is SNHLY and CDR2 FYNNEI. The CDR3 has 13 residues. CDR3 in DNA: TGTGCCAGCGGGGCAGGCGGTGGAAACACCATATATTTT. It yields the protein CASGAGGGNTIYF.

This chain uses TRBV28 with TRBJ1-2; D remains unclear. The CDR3 runs 12 residues. Germline CDR1 reads MDHEN; CDR2 reads SYDVKM. Trimming left V 3 bases short and J 4 bases short, with 6 bases between. CDR3 in DNA: TGTGCCAGCAGTTTCCAGGCCTATGGCTACACCTTC. Protein sequence: CASSFQAYGYTF.

The chain is built from TRBV7-2 and TRBJ1-4; 7 bases line up with TRBD1. J lost 7 bases, V lost 4 bases, and 9 bases had no gene match. In germline, CDR1 is SGHTA, CDR2 FQGNSA. CDR3 length: 15 residues. CDR3 loop: CASSYSGRGSEKLFF. CDR3 bases: TGTGCCAGCAGCTACTCGGGCAGGGGGAGTGAAAAACTGTTTTTT.

The V gene is TRBV5-1, the J gene TRBJ2-3, with 8 positions matching TRBD2. J lost 0 bases, V lost 5 bases, and 5 bases had no gene match. Germline V lookup: CDR1 SGHRS, CDR2 YFSETQ. This CDR3 region has 15 residues. CDR3 DNA: TGCGCCAGCAGACGACTAGCGTCTAGCACAGATACGCAGTATTTT. Translating gives CASRRLASSTDTQYF.

This chain links TRBV19 with TRBJ1-6, with TRBD1 matching 7 bases. The CDR3 has 15 residues. The germline V gene has CDR1 LNHDA and CDR2 SQIVND (reference sequence). V gave up 5 bases and J gave up 7 bases; unmatched junction bases: 8. The CDR3, as DNA: TGTGCCAGTAGTGCCCGACAGGGACCAAATTCACCCCTCCACTTT. This codes for CASSARQGPNSPLHF.

The V call is TRBV6-2 or TRBV6-3, the J call TRBJ2-1, with D possibly matching TRBD1 (8 bases). Germline V gives CDR1 MNHEY, CDR2 SVGEGT. The CDR3 contains 16 residues. V lost 4 bases and J 7 bases, leaving 20 bases between the germline ends. The CDR3 bases are TGTGCCAGCAGTTCCCGGACAGGGAGGGGGGGGAATGAGCAGTTCTTC. This sequence encodes CASSSRTGRGGNEQFF.

DNA for the CDR3: TGCAGTGCTAGTGCCCTAGCGGGAACCTCCTACGAGCAGTACTTC. This translates into CSASALAGTSYEQYF. The V call is TRBV20-1, the J call TRBJ2-7, with 9 bases aligning to TRBD2. Germline CDR1 DFQATT, CDR2 SNEGSKA (reference sequence). Germline trimming cut 3 bases from V and 0 bases from J; bases unmatched to any gene: 6. This CDR3 is built from 15 residues.

The chain combines TRBV15 with TRBJ2-7; D may be TRBD2 (6 bases). The V end lost 2 bases, the J end lost 3 bases, and 17 bases lay between the germline ends. The CDR3 is made up of 16 amino acids. Germline CDR1 LNHNV, CDR2 YYDKDF (reference sequence). The CDR3 nucleotides are TGTGCCACCAGCAGATCGGGCGTGTCGGGGGTCTACGAGCAGTACTTC. Residues: CATSRSGVSGVYEQYF.